These 10 T cell receptor beta chains were all obtained from the same sample, sequenced in a study of shared clonotypes between healthy human individuals. Method: immunoSEQ multiplex PCR; TCRdb's copy keeps in-frame clones and lacks some. The data show roughly 720,000 clones, about 90% seen once. Source material: memory CD8+ T cells from PBMCs. Specified subset: CD45RO+ cells pooled with CCR7-negative TemRA cells. These receptors all come from a man aged 18 to 35 in good health. Some clones in this sample may be carry-over from other donors' samples.

The chain employs TRBV19 and TRBJ2-7; a weak D match, TRBD2 (5 bases). Germline-derived CDR1 and CDR2 are LNHDA and SQIVND (reference sequence). The germline V and J ends were trimmed by 2 bases and 6 bases, with 14 bases remaining between them. CDR3 length equals 14 residues. CDR3 residues: CASSIIPGSREQYF. CDR3 nucleotides: TGTGCCAGTAGTATAATTCCGGGATCCCGCGAGCAGTACTTC.

V gene TRBV15 combines with J gene TRBJ1-5; the D gene is possibly TRBD1 (6 bases). The CDR3 runs to 15 residues. Trimming shortened V by 5 bases and J by 3 bases, and 14 bases separated the two germline ends. CDR1 is LNHNV, CDR2 YYDKDF, per germline (reference sequence). The CDR3 bases are TGTGCCACCAGCCCGGGGGGGGCGCACAATCAGCCCCAGCATTTT. Amino acids: CATSPGGAHNQPQHF.

The chain carries TRBV4-1 and TRBJ2-7; D possibly corresponds to TRBD1 (5 bases). Germline lookup yields CDR1 MGHRA and CDR2 YSYEKL. The CDR3 is 15 amino acids. Trimming took 1 base from V and 3 from J, leaving 13 bases between them. The CDR3 region is CASSQGVVGVYEQYF. In DNA form, the CDR3 reads TGCGCCAGCAGCCAAGGGGTTGTAGGGGTCTACGAGCAGTACTTC.

The rearrangement uses TRBV7-8 and TRBJ2-5; 7 bases fit TRBD2. The germline V gene encodes CDR1 SGHVS and CDR2 FQNEAQ. The CDR3 runs 13 residues. J lost 2 bases, V lost 4 bases, and 1 base had no gene match. This chain's CDR3 is CASSWTSQETQYF. The CDR3 DNA is TGTGCCAGCAGCTGGACTAGTCAAGAGACCCAGTACTTC.

The chain uses TRBV5-1 and TRBJ2-1, with a possible D match to TRBD2 (5 bases). Trimming removed 4 bases at V and 1 base at J, with 12 bases between. Germline V gene lookup returns CDR1 SGHRS and CDR2 YFSETQ. This CDR3 region has 15 residues. This chain's CDR3 is CASSGESGSYNEQFF. CDR3 coding DNA: TGCGCCAGCAGCGGAGAATCGGGATCCTACAATGAGCAGTTCTTC.

The genes are TRBV2 and TRBJ1-4, with D perhaps TRBD1 (5 bases). The germline V gene encodes CDR1 SNHLY and CDR2 FYNNEI. This CDR3 spans 17 amino acids. V dropped 4 bases and J dropped 0 bases, with 15 bases sitting between them. This chain's CDR3 is CASSVRRDVATNEKLFF. The CDR3, as DNA: TGTGCCAGCAGTGTTAGACGGGACGTTGCAACTAATGAAAAACTGTTTTTT.

This clone was observed once. The chain carries TRBV5-1 and TRBJ2-1; D not resolved. Looked up from germline, CDR1 is SGHRS and CDR2 is YFSETQ. The V and J ends lost 2 bases and 4 bases respectively, with 4 bases between them. The CDR3 is 12 amino acids. CDR3 sequence reads: CASSLRYNEQFF. The CDR3 DNA reads as TGCGCCAGCAGCTTAAGATACAATGAGCAGTTCTTC.

V gene TRBV5-1 combines with J gene TRBJ1-2, with D unresolved. Trimming pared 0 bases from V and 6 bases from J, leaving 12 bases between. CDR3 length: 14 residues. Per germline, CDR1 SGHRS and CDR2 YFSETQ. Here the CDR3 DNA reads TGCGCCAGCAGCTTGGTTCTGGGTGATCATGGCTACACCTTC. Its protein is CASSLVLGDHGYTF.

V is TRBV23-1 and J is TRBJ1-5, with TRBD1 as a possible D gene (6 bases). TRBV23-1 counts as an open reading frame of uncertain function. V dropped 3 bases and J dropped 7 bases, with 10 bases sitting between them. The CDR3 loop spans 13 amino acids. DNA for the CDR3: TGCGCCAGCAGTCATCAGGGGAGGCAGCCCCAGCATTTT. It yields the protein CASSHQGRQPQHF.

CDR3: CASSLVAELFF. The CDR3 DNA reads as TGTGCCAGCAGCTTGGTGGCCGAGCTGTTTTTT. V gene TRBV7-9 combines with J gene TRBJ2-2; D gene unclear. Germline CDR1 is SEHNR and CDR2 is FQNEAQ (reference sequence). The CDR3 is made up of 11 amino acids. Between the trimmed V and J ends, which lost 3 bases and 11 bases, there was a span of 7 bases. Supplemented by reference TRBV7-9 and TRBJ2-2, the full variable domain reads DTGVSQNPRHKITKRGQNVTFRCDPISEHNRLYWYRQTLGQGPEFLTYFQNEAQLEKSRLLSDRFSAERPKGSFSTLEIQRTEQGDSAMYLCASSLVAELFFGEGSRLTVL.